Sequencing of this TCR beta chain was carried out in a study of graft-versus-host responses after intestinal transplantation. Whole-study context: The transplants performed in recipients were multivisceral, liver-intestinal, or isolated intestinal. Induction using anti-thymocyte globulin, followed by tacrolimus and steroids for approximately three years, was given to all recipients.

Points from the study as a whole: GvH clones were identified in recipient marrow, with some first appearing in ileum or blood. Allografts of patients with graft-donor T cell macrochimerism showed high graft-versus-host to host-versus-graft clone ratios.

Method: immunoSEQ multiplex PCR; TCRdb's copy keeps in-frame clones and lacks some. The sample includes some 93,000 clones, 90% to 95% seen only once; the top ten take around 0.53%. V gave up 11 bases and J gave up 5 bases; unmatched junction bases: 10. Germline CDR1 SEHNR, CDR2 FQNEAQ (reference sequence). The CDR3 is 13 residues long. In regard to this clone: What it recognizes is unknown.

The material sequenced was unstimulated CD8+ T cells sorted from spleen or lymph node cells, taken before intestinal transplant. This chain uses TRBV7-9 with TRBJ2-5; 8 bases map to TRBD2. This clonotype was sampled from a human donor who received an intestinal transplant. Written as DNA, the CDR3 is TGTGCCGCTAGGGGTAGCGGGAACGAGACCCAGTACTTC. Translating it yields CAARGSGNETQYF.